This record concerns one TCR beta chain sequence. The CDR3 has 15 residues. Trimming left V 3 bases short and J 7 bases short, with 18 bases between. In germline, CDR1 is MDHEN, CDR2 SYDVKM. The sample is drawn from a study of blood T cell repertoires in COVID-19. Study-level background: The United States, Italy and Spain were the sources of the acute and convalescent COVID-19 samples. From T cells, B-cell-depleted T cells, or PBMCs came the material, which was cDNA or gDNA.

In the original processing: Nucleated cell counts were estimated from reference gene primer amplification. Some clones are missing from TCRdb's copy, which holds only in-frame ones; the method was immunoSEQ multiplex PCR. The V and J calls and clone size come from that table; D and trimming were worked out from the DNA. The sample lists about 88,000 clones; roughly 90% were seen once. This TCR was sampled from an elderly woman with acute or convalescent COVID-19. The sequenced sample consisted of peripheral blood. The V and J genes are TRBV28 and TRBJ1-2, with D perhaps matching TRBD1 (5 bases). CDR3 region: CASSLGLLVQGGYTF. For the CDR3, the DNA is TGTGCCAGCAGTTTGGGGCTTTTAGTTCAGGGTGGCTACACCTTC.